These 5 T cell receptor beta chains were sequenced from one sample in a study of pediatric ulcerative colitis (dated by TCRdb to about 2019). Receptor amplification or capture employed the immunoSEQ multiplex PCR assay. Sourced from immuneACCESS, this table was stored by TCRdb with only in-frame sequences that have V and J called. A share of the clones is absent; for the studies checked, an unresolved V gene accounts for under half, and the remainder has no known explanation. Recorded for this sample are tens of thousands of clones; around 87% of them occurred a single time. Approximately 1.5% of the sample lies in the top ten. Material: blood. These receptor sequences come from a boy under 18 who was a control in a study of pediatric ulcerative colitis.

The chain couples TRBV7-8 to TRBJ2-7, with D perhaps matching TRBD2 (5 bases). Germline-derived CDR1 and CDR2 are SGHVS and FQNEAQ. Trimming removed 7 bases from V and 11 bases from J, with 18 bases in between. This CDR3 comprises 12 residues. CDR3 coding DNA: TGTGCCAGCAACAGACGACTCGGGGTGAAGTACTTC. It is translated as CASNRRLGVKYF. The variable domain in full, completed from reference TRBV7-8 and TRBJ2-7, reads GAGVSQSPRYKVAKRGQDVALRCDPISGHVSLFWYQQALGQGPEFLTYFQNEAQLDKSGLPSDRFFAERPEGSVSTLKIQRTQQEDSAVYLCASNRRLGVKYFGPGTRLTVT.

CDR3 coding DNA: TGCGCCAGCAGCCTGGATTGGGTTGAGCAGTTCTTC. Its translation is CASSLDWVEQFF. The rearrangement joins TRBV5-1 to TRBJ2-1; D gene ambiguous. V was trimmed by 4 bases and J by 9 bases, leaving 11 bases between them. Germline-derived CDR1 and CDR2 are SGHRS and YFSETQ. This CDR3 has 12 amino acids.

The chain combines TRBV6-1 with TRBJ1-1, with D perhaps matching TRBD1 (5 bases). CDR1 and CDR2 (germline): MNHNS, SASEGT. The CDR3 covers 15 residues. The V gene lost 2 bases and the J gene lost 0 bases, with 10 bases spanning the gap. CDR3 region: CASSEWGTVNTEAFF. The DNA for the CDR3 is TGTGCCAGCAGTGAATGGGGGACGGTGAACACTGAAGCTTTCTTT.

The table lists this clone with a few counts. The chain carries TRBV30 and TRBJ1-1; TRBD1 is a possible D gene (6 bases). This CDR3 is 14 amino acids long. Trimming removed 4 bases from V and 1 base from J, with 13 bases in between. From germline, CDR1 is GTSNPN and CDR2 SVGIG (reference sequence). The DNA of the CDR3 is TGTGCCTGGAAGCGTTCCAGGGGGAACACTGAAGCTTTCTTT. It codes for CAWKRSRGNTEAFF.

The V call is TRBV25-1, the J call TRBJ2-7, with D tentatively TRBD1 or TRBD2 (5 bases each). CDR1 and CDR2 from the germline V gene are MGHDK and SYGVNS. This CDR3 comprises 10 residues. Trimming took 8 bases from V and 6 from J, leaving 8 bases between them. The CDR3 coding sequence is TGTGCCAGCGGGGACCTCGAGCAGTACTTC. This codes for CASGDLEQYF.